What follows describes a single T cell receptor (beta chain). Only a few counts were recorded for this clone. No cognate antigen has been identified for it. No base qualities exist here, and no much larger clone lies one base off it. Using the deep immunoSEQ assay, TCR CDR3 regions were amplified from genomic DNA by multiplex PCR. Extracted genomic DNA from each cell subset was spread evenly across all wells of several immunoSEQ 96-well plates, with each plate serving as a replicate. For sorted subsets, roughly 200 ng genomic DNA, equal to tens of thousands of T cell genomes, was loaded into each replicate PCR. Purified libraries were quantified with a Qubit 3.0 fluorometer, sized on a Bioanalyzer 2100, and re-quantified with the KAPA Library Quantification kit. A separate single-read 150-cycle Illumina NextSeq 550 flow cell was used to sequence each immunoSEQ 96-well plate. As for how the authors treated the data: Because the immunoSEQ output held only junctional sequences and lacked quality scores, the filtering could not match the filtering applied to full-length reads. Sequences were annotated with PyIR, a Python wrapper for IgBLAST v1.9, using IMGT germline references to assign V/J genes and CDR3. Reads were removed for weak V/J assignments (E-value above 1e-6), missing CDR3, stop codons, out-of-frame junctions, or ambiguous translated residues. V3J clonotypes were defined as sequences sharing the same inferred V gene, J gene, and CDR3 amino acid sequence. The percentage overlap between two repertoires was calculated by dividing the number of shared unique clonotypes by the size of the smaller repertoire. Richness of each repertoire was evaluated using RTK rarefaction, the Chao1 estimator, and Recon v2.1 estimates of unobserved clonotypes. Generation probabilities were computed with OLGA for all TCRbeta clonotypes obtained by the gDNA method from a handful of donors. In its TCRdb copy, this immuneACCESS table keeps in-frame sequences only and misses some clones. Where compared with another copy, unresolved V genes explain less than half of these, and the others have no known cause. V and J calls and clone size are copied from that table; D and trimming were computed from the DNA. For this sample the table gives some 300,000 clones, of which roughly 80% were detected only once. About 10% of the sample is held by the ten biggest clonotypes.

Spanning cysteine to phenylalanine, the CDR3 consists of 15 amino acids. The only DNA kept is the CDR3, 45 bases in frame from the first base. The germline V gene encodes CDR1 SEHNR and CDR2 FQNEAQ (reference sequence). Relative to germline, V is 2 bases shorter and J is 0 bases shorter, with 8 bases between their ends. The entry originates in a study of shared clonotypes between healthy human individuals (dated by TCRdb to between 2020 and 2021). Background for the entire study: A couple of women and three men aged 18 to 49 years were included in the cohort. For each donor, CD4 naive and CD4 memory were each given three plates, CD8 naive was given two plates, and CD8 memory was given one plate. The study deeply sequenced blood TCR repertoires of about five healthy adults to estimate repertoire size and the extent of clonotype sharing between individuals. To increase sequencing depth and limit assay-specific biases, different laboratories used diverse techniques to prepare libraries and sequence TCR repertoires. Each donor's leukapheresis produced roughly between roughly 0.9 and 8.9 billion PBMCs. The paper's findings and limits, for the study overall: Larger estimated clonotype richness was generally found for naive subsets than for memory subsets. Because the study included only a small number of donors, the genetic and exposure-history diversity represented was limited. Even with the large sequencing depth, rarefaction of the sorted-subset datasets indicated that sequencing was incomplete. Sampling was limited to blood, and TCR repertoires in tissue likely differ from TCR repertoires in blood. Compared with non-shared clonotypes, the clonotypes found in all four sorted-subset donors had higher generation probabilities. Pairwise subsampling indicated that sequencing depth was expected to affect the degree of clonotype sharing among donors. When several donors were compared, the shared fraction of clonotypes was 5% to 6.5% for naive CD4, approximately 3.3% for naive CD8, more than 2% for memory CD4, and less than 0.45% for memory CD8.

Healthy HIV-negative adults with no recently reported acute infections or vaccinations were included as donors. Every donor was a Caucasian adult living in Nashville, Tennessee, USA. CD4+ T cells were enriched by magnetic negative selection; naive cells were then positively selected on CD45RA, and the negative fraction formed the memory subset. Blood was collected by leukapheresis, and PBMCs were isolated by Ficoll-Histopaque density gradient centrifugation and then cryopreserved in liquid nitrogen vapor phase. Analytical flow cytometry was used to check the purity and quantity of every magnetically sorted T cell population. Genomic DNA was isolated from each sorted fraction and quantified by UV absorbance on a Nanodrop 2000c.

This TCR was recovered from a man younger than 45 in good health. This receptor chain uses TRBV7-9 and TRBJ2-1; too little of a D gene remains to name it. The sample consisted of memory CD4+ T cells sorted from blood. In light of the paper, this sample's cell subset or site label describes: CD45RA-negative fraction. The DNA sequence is TGTGCCAGCAGCTTATTATCAAGCTCCTACAATGAGCAGTTCTTC. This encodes CASSLLSSSYNEQFF.